The 22 T cell receptor beta chains below all came from one sample that was sequenced in a study of identical twins. TCRdb re-called the 5' RACE reads through MiXCR, storing one row per CDR3 protein. The sample consists of under 300,000 distinct CDR3 sequences, over 11% of them appearing once. The sample comprised memory (CD45RO+) T cells sorted from blood. These receptors were obtained from a woman aged 18-35 years in good health.

In its sample, this clonotype was seen a few times. The chain uses TRBV12-3 or TRBV12-4 and TRBJ1-5; the D gene is possibly TRBD1 (6 bases). The CDR3 is 12 amino acids. The V end was cut by 5 bases, the J end by 9 bases, with 11 bases between. This CDR3 is CASSRQDPPQHF. CDR3 coding DNA: TGTGCCAGCAGTCGACAGGATCCGCCCCAGCATTTT.

The chain has TRBV12-3 or TRBV12-4 and TRBJ2-5; the D is unclear. Trimming took 8 bases from V and 3 from J, leaving 7 bases between them. The CDR3 has 11 amino acids. Here the CDR3 DNA reads TGTGCCAGCGCTCGAAAAGAGACCCAGTACTTC. It codes for CASARKETQYF.

This clonotype was detected a few times. The genes are TRBV2 and TRBJ1-4, with D maybe TRBD1 (6 bases). This CDR3 comprises 14 residues. Trimming shortened V by 8 bases and J by 7 bases, and 17 bases separated the two germline ends. CDR1 and CDR2 from the germline V gene are SNHLY and FYNNEI. The CDR3 reads CASDPQGGLEKLFF. The CDR3 DNA sequence: TGTGCCAGCGACCCACAGGGCGGACTTGAAAAACTGTTTTTT.

This clonotype was seen a handful of times. V and J are TRBV7-2 and TRBJ2-5; the match to TRBD2 covers 8 bases. Per germline, CDR1 SGHTA and CDR2 FQGNSA. Unmatched junction bases numbered 2, after V lost 3 bases and J lost 2 bases. This CDR3 contains 14 residues. CDR3 nucleotides: TGTGCCAGCAGCTTTACTAGCGGACAAGAGACCCAGTACTTC. This gives the protein CASSFTSGQETQYF.

This clonotype has just a few counts. The chain links TRBV6-6 to TRBJ2-7, with a weak D call TRBD1 (5 bases). Germline assignment: CDR1 MNHNY and CDR2 SVGAGI (reference sequence). The CDR3 sequence is 13 residues long. The V and J ends lost 8 bases and 3 bases respectively, with 14 bases between them. The chain's CDR3 is CASLETQGYEQYF. The CDR3 DNA is TGTGCCAGCCTAGAGACCCAGGGCTACGAGCAGTACTTC.

This clonotype was detected only a few times. This chain links TRBV7-2 with TRBJ2-7; TRBD1 or TRBD2 may be the D gene (6 bases each). CDR1 SGHTA and CDR2 FQGNSA come from the germline V gene. Trimming shortened V by 2 bases and J by 2 bases, and 13 bases separated the two germline ends. The CDR3 consists of 15 residues. The CDR3 loop is CASSLITGAAYEQYF. CDR3 DNA: TGTGCCAGCAGCTTAATAACGGGGGCCGCCTACGAGCAGTACTTC. Supplemented by reference TRBV7-2 and TRBJ2-7, the full variable domain reads GAGVSQSPSNKVTEKGKDVELRCDPISGHTALYWYRQSLGQGLEFLIYFQGNSAPDKSGLPSDRFSAERTGGSVSTLTIQRTQQEDSAVYLCASSLITGAAYEQYFGPGTRLTVT.

This clonotype has just a few counts. The V gene is TRBV4-2, the J gene TRBJ1-4; D is unresolved. Germline values: CDR1 LGHNA, CDR2 YNFKEQ. This CDR3 contains 13 residues. With 0 bases removed from V and 7 bases from J, the gap between germline ends came to 6 bases. The CDR3 protein is CASSQDWGEKLFF. In DNA form, the CDR3 reads TGTGCCAGCAGCCAAGATTGGGGTGAAAAACTGTTTTTT.

The genes are TRBV5-1 and TRBJ2-7, with D perhaps TRBD1 (6 bases). Germline CDR1 SGHRS, CDR2 YFSETQ. The ends were cut back, 4 bases at V and 7 bases at J, with 21 bases in the middle. There are 15 residues in the CDR3. CDR3 bases: TGCGCCAGCAGCCCGACCGGGACACCCGAGGGAGAGCAGTACTTC. Translating gives CASSPTGTPEGEQYF.

The chain has TRBV27 and TRBJ1-3; no reliable D call. Trimming took 3 bases from V and 7 from J, leaving 10 bases between them. The CDR3 length is 13 residues. Germline V gene sequence: CDR1 MNHEY, CDR2 SMNVEV (reference sequence). The CDR3 DNA is TGTGCCAGCAGTTTGGTCCCGGGGAACACCATATATTTT. It yields the protein CASSLVPGNTIYF.

The chain has TRBV10-3 and TRBJ2-1; 15 bases line up with TRBD2. V lost 4 bases and J lost 8; bases outside the gene matches: 3. Germline CDR1 ENHRY, CDR2 SYGVKD. The CDR3 length is 15 residues. This chain's CDR3 is CAISGTSGRAYEQFF. The CDR3 coding sequence is TGTGCCATCAGTGGGACTAGCGGGAGGGCCTATGAGCAGTTCTTC.

This clonotype was counted only a few times. The CDR3 region has the DNA TGTGCCAGCAGCCGCGGGACACTAAGTTTGACCGGGGAGCTGTTTTTT. Its protein is CASSRGTLSLTGELFF. J is TRBJ2-2 and V is TRBV7-9, with D perhaps being TRBD1 or TRBD2 (6 bases each). Trimming shortened V by 5 bases and J by 5 bases, and 18 bases separated the two germline ends. The CDR3 is 16 amino acids. Germline-derived CDR1 and CDR2 are SEHNR and FQNEAQ (reference sequence).

The chain has TRBV7-2 and TRBJ1-6; a possible D gene is TRBD1 (6 bases). The V end was cut by 3 bases, the J end by 8 bases, with 11 bases between. The CDR3 loop spans 14 amino acids. Germline values: CDR1 SGHTA, CDR2 FQGNSA. CDR3 loop: CASSFLGGDSPLHF. The DNA for the CDR3 is TGTGCCAGCAGCTTTTTGGGGGGCGATTCACCCCTCCACTTT.

The sample holds a few counts of this clonotype. This chain uses TRBV7-9 with TRBJ2-1; D may match TRBD1 or TRBD2 (5 bases each). The better agreement between TRBJ2-7 and the DNA end casts doubt on the J call. CDR3 length: 14 amino acids. Germline loops: CDR1 SEHNR, CDR2 FQNEAQ (reference sequence). The CDR3 nucleotides read TGTGCCAGCAGCTTAGCCGGGACCTACAATGAGCAGTACTTC. As protein: CASSLAGTYNEQYF.

This chain uses TRBV7-9 with TRBJ2-1; 8 nucleotides match TRBD1. The CDR3 is 17 residues long. Germline trimming cut 3 bases from V and 7 bases from J; bases unmatched to any gene: 14. From germline, CDR1 is SEHNR and CDR2 FQNEAQ (reference sequence). CDR3 in DNA: TGTGCCAGCAGCTTTATGGTCGGACAGGGAAGAGAGAATGAGCAGTTCTTC. Its translation is CASSFMVGQGRENEQFF.

This clonotype was picked up a small number of times. The gene calls are TRBV20-1 and TRBJ2-1; D assignment may be TRBD1 or TRBD2 (5 bases each). Germline V gene data show CDR1 as DFQATT and CDR2 as SNEGSKA (reference sequence). The CDR3 consists of 15 residues. The ends were cut back, 4 bases at V and 2 bases at J, with 15 bases in the middle. CDR3 sequence: CSAIPGTQAYNEQFF. CDR3 nucleotides: TGCAGTGCTATTCCGGGGACCCAGGCCTACAATGAGCAGTTCTTC.

This clonotype came up many times. J is TRBJ2-1 and V is TRBV7-9; D unresolved. Between the trimmed V and J ends, which lost 6 bases and 3 bases, there was a span of 6 bases. This CDR3 is built from 12 residues. Germline V gene sequence: CDR1 SEHNR, CDR2 FQNEAQ (reference sequence). CDR3 residues: CASSPDYNEQFF. The DNA of the CDR3 is TGTGCCAGCAGTCCCGACTACAATGAGCAGTTCTTC.

The sample holds many counts of this clonotype. This chain joins TRBV12-3 or TRBV12-4 and TRBJ2-1; the match to TRBD1 covers 9 bases. The CDR3 has 16 residues. The J segment lost 0 bases and the V segment lost 5 bases, leaving 5 bases of the junction unmatched. The CDR3 DNA follows: TGTGCCAGCAGTCCCGAGGGACAGGGCTCCTACAATGAGCAGTTCTTC. Its protein product is CASSPEGQGSYNEQFF.

V usage is TRBV12-3 or TRBV12-4 and J usage is TRBJ1-6; D is unresolved. This CDR3 has 15 amino acids. The V end lost 5 bases, the J end lost 6 bases, and 14 bases lay between the germline ends. The CDR3 nucleotides are TGTGCCAGCAGTCACCGGACGGGTTTTAATTCACCCCTCCACTTT. This gives the protein CASSHRTGFNSPLHF.

V usage is TRBV6-2 or TRBV6-3 and J usage is TRBJ2-3; 13 nucleotides agree with TRBD2. Trimming took 2 bases from V and 8 from J; bases not matched to a gene: 7. Looked up from germline, CDR1 is MNHEY and CDR2 is SVGEGT. This CDR3 region has 16 residues. The CDR3 sequence is CASSYQRTSGSGTQYF. The CDR3 nucleotides read TGTGCCAGCAGTTACCAACGGACTAGCGGGAGCGGTACGCAGTATTTT.

The V gene is TRBV7-8, the J gene TRBJ1-1; TRBD1 is a possible D gene (6 bases). Germline V gives CDR1 SGHVS, CDR2 FQNEAQ. V lost 6 bases and J lost 4, with 15 bases in between. The CDR3 covers 14 residues. The CDR3 loop reads CASRSRGLGTEAFF. The CDR3 nucleotides read TGTGCCAGCAGGTCCAGGGGTTTGGGCACTGAAGCTTTCTTT.

The table lists this clonotype with a few counts. The chain has TRBV12-3 or TRBV12-4 and TRBJ2-6; perhaps D is TRBD1 or TRBD2 (6 bases each). V gave up 2 bases and J gave up 1 base, with 9 bases separating them. The CDR3 is 16 residues long. This CDR3 is CASSLLGGSGANVLTF. As DNA, the CDR3 is TGTGCCAGCAGTTTACTAGGGGGGTCTGGGGCCAACGTCCTGACTTTC.

The genes are TRBV7-6 and TRBJ2-1; D remains unclear. This CDR3 spans 14 amino acids. Germline V CDR1 and CDR2: SGHVS, FNYEAQ. V was trimmed by 1 base and J by 8 bases, leaving 12 bases between them. The CDR3 loop is CASSLGPHGDEQFF. DNA for the CDR3: TGTGCCAGCAGCTTAGGACCCCACGGAGATGAGCAGTTCTTC.